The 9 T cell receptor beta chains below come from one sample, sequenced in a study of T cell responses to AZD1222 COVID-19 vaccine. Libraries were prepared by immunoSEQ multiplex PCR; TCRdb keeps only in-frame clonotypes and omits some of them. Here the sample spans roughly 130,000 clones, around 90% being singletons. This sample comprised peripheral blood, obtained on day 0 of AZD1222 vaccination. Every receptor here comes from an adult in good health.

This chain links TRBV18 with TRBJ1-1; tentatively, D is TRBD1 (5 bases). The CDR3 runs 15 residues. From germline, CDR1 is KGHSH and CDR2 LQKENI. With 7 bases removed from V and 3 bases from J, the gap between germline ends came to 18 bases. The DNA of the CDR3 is TGTGCCAGCTTCCCTCGGCAGGGATCGGACACTGAAGCTTTCTTT. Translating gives CASFPRQGSDTEAFF.

DNA of the CDR3: TGTGCCAGCAGTTCCCGCTTCCCAGACAATTCACCCCTCCACTTT. Its protein is CASSSRFPDNSPLHF. The chain has TRBV6-6 and TRBJ1-6; no firm D call. Trimming removed 4 bases from V and 7 bases from J, with 14 bases in between. This CDR3 region has 15 residues. Germline-derived CDR1 and CDR2 are MNHNY and SVGAGI (reference sequence).

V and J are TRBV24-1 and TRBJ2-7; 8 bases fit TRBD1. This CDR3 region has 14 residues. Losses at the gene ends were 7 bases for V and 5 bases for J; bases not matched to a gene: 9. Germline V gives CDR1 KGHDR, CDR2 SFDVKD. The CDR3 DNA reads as TGTGCCACCAGCGCCGGGACAGGATTCAACGAGCAGTACTTC. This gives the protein CATSAGTGFNEQYF.

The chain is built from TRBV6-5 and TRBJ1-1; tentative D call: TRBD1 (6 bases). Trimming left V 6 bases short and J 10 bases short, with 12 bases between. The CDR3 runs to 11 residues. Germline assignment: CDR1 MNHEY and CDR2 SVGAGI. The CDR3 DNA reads TGTGCCAGCAGACAGGGAGGGACAGCTTTCTTT. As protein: CASRQGGTAFF.

CDR3 amino acids: CATAGGRDQPQHF. The DNA for the CDR3 is TGTGCCACAGCAGGGGGACGGGATCAGCCCCAGCATTTT. The rearrangement joins TRBV2 to TRBJ1-5; 7 bases are a match to TRBD1. The V gene end was trimmed by 10 bases and the J gene end by 5 bases; junction bases not matched to a gene: 8. This CDR3 spans 13 amino acids. The germline gives CDR1 SNHLY, CDR2 FYNNEI.

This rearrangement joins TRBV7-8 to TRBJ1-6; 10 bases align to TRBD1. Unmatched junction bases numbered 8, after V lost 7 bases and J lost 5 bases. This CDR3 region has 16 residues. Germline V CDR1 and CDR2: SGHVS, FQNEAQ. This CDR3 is CASTEPGQGHNSPLHF. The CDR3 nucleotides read TGTGCCAGCACAGAACCGGGACAGGGGCATAATTCACCCCTCCACTTT. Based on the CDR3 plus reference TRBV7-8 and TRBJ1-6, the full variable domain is GAGVSQSPRYKVAKRGQDVALRCDPISGHVSLFWYQQALGQGPEFLTYFQNEAQLDKSGLPSDRFFAERPEGSVSTLKIQRTQQEDSAVYLCASTEPGQGHNSPLHFGNGTRLTVT.

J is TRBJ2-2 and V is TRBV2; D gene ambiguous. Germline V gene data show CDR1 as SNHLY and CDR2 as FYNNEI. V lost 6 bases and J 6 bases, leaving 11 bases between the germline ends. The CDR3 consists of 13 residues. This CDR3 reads CASRTQVSGELFF. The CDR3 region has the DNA TGTGCCAGCAGGACGCAAGTTTCCGGGGAGCTGTTTTTT.

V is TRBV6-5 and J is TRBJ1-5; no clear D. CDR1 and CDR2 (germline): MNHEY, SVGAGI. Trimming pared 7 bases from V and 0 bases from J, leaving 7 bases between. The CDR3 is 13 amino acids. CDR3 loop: CASIPFSNQPQHF. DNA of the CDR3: TGTGCCAGCATCCCTTTTAGCAATCAGCCCCAGCATTTT.

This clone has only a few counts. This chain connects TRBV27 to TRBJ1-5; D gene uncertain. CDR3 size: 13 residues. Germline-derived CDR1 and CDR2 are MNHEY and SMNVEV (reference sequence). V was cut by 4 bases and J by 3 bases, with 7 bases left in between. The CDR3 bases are TGTGCCAGCAGTTCGGGCCCCAATCAGCCCCAGCATTTT. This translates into CASSSGPNQPQHF.